Detailed here is one T cell receptor (beta chain). Its antigen is still unknown. TCRdb's copy holds only in-frame clones and misses some; the assay was immunoSEQ multiplex PCR. In the table there are tens of thousands of clones, roughly nine tenths of which are singletons. The CDR3 consists of 14 residues. Germline values: CDR1 LNHDA, CDR2 SQIVND (reference sequence). Trimming took 6 bases from V and 1 from J; bases not matched to a gene: 2. The record originates from a study of T cells in localized non-small cell lung cancer. Study findings and constraints: The greatest T cell clonality was found in uninvolved adjacent lung (higher than in tumor).

Sequenced here: PBMCs, sampled before any cancer treatment. The V and J genes are TRBV19 and TRBJ2-2; 7 bases align to TRBD2. The origin of this receptor is a man between 35 and 75 years old with stage II lung adenocarcinoma. This CDR3 reads CASSRGVNTGELFF. CDR3 nucleotide sequence: TGTGCCAGTAGCCGGGGGGTGAACACCGGGGAGCTGTTTTTT.